These T cell receptor beta chains were read from a single sample in a study of siplizumab effects on memory and regulatory T cells. Measured with immunoSEQ multiplex PCR; TCRdb has only the in-frame clones, and not every one. The data hold about 110,000 clones, with just under 95% observed a single time. The sequenced sample consisted of CD4+ T cells sorted from blood. These receptors came from a human donor in good health. CDR3s include the opening cysteine and the closing phenylalanine or tryptophan. Fields, in order: V gene, D gene, clone size, J gene, CDR3 DNA, CDR3 protein. The D gene is left open where the match is weak. A clone size is listed for some rows: how often the clone was seen (once, few, many), or a class if it is expanded.

>TRBV5-1|.|.|TRBJ1-2
TGCGCCAGCAGCCGAATCCAGGGAGTAGGCTACACCTTC
CASSRIQGVGYTF
>TRBV27|TRBD2|.|TRBJ2-5
TGTGCCAGCCGCCCCAGCGGGAGGGACGAGACCCAGTACTTC
CASRPSGRDETQYF
>TRBV5-4|TRBD1|once|TRBJ2-7
TGTGCCAGCAGCTCAGACAGGGCCCCCTACGAGCAGTACTTC
CASSSDRAPYEQYF
>TRBV29-1|TRBD2|.|TRBJ2-5
TGCAGCGTTGTGGGGCTAGCGGGACGTAAAATAGGAGAGACCCAGTACTTC
CSVVGLAGRKIGETQYF
>TRBV10-1|.|.|TRBJ1-5
TGCGCCAGCAGTTCAAGCCCCGACCGGCCCCAGCATTTT
CASSSSPDRPQHF
>TRBV18|.|.|TRBJ2-1
TGTGCCAGCTCACCCCGTGTGAGCTCCTACAATGAGCAGTTCTTC
CASSPRVSSYNEQFF
>TRBV7-9|.|.|TRBJ1-5
TGTGCCAGCAGCTCCGGGAGGCAGCCCCAGCATTTT
CASSSGRQPQHF
>TRBV5-6|.|.|TRBJ1-4
TGTGCCAGCAGCTTGGACAGGACTAATGAAAAACTGTTTTTT
CASSLDRTNEKLFF
>TRBV10-3|.|once|TRBJ2-1
TGTGCCATCACCAGGGATGCGGGGCTCAATGAGCAGTTCTTC
CAITRDAGLNEQFF
>TRBV4-2|.|.|TRBJ1-2
TGTGCCAGCAGCCAAGATCGGACGACAGAAAATGGCTACACCTTC
CASSQDRTTENGYTF
>TRBV30|.|once|TRBJ2-7
TGTGCCTGGAGTGTGCAAGGTCGACGAGGGTACGAGCAGTACTTC
CAWSVQGRRGYEQYF
>TRBV2|.|.|TRBJ1-6
TGTGCCAGCAGAGAGGACAGCTATAATTCACCCCTCCACTTT
CASREDSYNSPLHF
>TRBV5-8|.|.|TRBJ2-7
TGTGCCAGCAGCCCAACCCAGAGGTACGAGCAGTACTTC
CASSPTQRYEQYF
>TRBV10-3|TRBD1|.|TRBJ1-1
TGTGCCATCAGTTCCGGGACAGGGAACACTGAAGCTTTCTTT
CAISSGTGNTEAFF
>TRBV2|TRBD1|.|TRBJ1-5
TGTGCCAGCAGCGGACAGGGGGGCAATCAGCCCCAGCATTTT
CASSGQGGNQPQHF
>TRBV18|.|once|TRBJ2-7
TGTGCCAGCTCACCCGCCGTACAGACGGAGGTCAACGAGCAGTACTTC
CASSPAVQTEVNEQYF
>TRBV2|TRBD1|.|TRBJ2-1
TGTGCCAGCAGTTCGGACAGGGGCGCCTACAATGAGCAGTTCTTC
CASSSDRGAYNEQFF
>TRBV18|TRBD1|.|TRBJ2-2
TGTGCCAGCTCACCACGACTTACAGGGGGCAACACCGGGGAGCTGTTTTTT
CASSPRLTGGNTGELFF
>TRBV5-4|.|few|TRBJ1-1
TGTGCCAGCAGCTTGGTTCAGGATGCTGAAGCTTTCTTT
CASSLVQDAEAFF
>TRBV5-4|TRBD1|.|TRBJ1-1
TGTGCCAGCAGCCGGGACAGGGGGGTCACTGAAGCTTTCTTT
CASSRDRGVTEAFF
>TRBV5-4|TRBD1|.|TRBJ1-2
TGTGCCAGCAGCCTTCGACAGGGCCCCAGGGATGGCTACACCTTC
CASSLRQGPRDGYTF
>TRBV28|TRBD1|.|TRBJ1-2
TGTGCCAGCAGTTGGGGGACTGCCCCGACAGGGGGCTACACCTTC
CASSWGTAPTGGYTF